Following are 6 T cell receptor beta chains from one sample sequenced in a study of CD8+CD57+ T cells in acquired aplastic anemia. TCR beta VDJ and CDR3 profiling used genomic DNA as template. TCRdb analysed the reads with MiXCR anew, one entry per CDR3 protein. The table shows 150,000 to 200,000 distinct CDR3 sequences, with roughly 40% occurring only once. The sample was sorted CD4+, CD8+, or CD8+CD57+ T cells (not recorded which) from PBMCs. The source is a human donor in good health.

This rearrangement joins TRBV10-3 to TRBJ1-1; the D is unclear. The CDR3 is 14 residues long. CDR1 is ENHRY and CDR2 is SYGVKD in the germline V gene. Trimming stripped 2 bases from V and 1 base from J, with 8 bases between. CDR3 nucleotides: TGTGCCATCAGTGAGCGGGGAGGGAACACTGAAGCTTTCTTT. This sequence encodes CAISERGGNTEAFF.

Only one count was recorded for this clonotype. V usage is TRBV10-2 and J usage is TRBJ2-2; 9 nucleotides line up with TRBD2. The junction had 5 bases not matched to a gene; V was cut back by 6 bases and J by 3 bases. The CDR3 sequence is 15 residues long. Germline values: CDR1 WSHSY, CDR2 SAAADI. CDR3 loop: CASSLAGVDTGELFF. The CDR3 nucleotides read TGCGCCAGCAGCTTAGCGGGAGTCGACACCGGGGAGCTGTTTTTT.

Turning to this clonotype: A read error may explain this, as a much larger clone is one base away. The chain carries TRBV11-1 and TRBJ2-4, with TRBD1 as a possible D gene (6 bases). This CDR3 spans 15 amino acids. Germline CDR1 SGHAT, CDR2 FQDESV (reference sequence). The CDR3 reads CASSLMGHEGDIQHF. Written as DNA, the CDR3 is TGTGCCAGCAGCTTAATGGGACACGAGGGTGACATTCAGCACTTC.

J is TRBJ1-2 and V is TRBV10-3; TRBD1 aligns across 7 bases. V lost 5 bases, J lost 8 bases, and 8 bases stayed unmatched. CDR1 is ENHRY, CDR2 SYGVKD, per germline. The CDR3 has 13 residues. The CDR3 coding sequence is TGTGCCATCAGTTCCCCAGGGGGGGGAGGCTACACCTTC. Translating gives CAISSPGGGGYTF.

This clonotype was recorded many times. The chain joins TRBV6-1 to TRBJ2-7; TRBD1 matches at 9 bases. This CDR3 contains 16 residues. The germline CDR1 and CDR2 sequences are MNHNS and SASEGT. The ends lost 6 bases at V and 2 bases at J; junction bases unmatched: 11. For the CDR3, the DNA is TGTGCCAGCAGACCAAGCCGGGACAGGGCTACCTACGAGCAGTACTTC. This encodes CASRPSRDRATYEQYF.

About this clonotype itself: The junction differs from germline at one of its ends, possibly a read error. The rearrangement links TRBV6-5 to TRBJ1-2; TRBD1 might be the D (6 bases). Germline values: CDR1 MNHEY, CDR2 SVGAGI. CDR3 length: 14 amino acids. CDR3 residues: CASSYGQSNYSYTF. Written as DNA, the CDR3 is TGTGCCAGCAGCTACGGACAGTCCAACTATAGCTACACCTTC.